The 27 T cell receptor beta chains below all came from one sample that was sequenced in a study of T cells after yellow fever vaccination. Via MiXCR, TCRdb re-called the 5' RACE reads, giving one row per CDR3 protein. The sample consists of about 170,000 distinct CDR3 sequences, approximately 11% of them appearing once. Here the sequenced sample was CD8+ T cells sorted from PBMCs, taken 15 days after the yellow fever booster vaccination. These receptor sequences come from a man aged 18 to 30 who received the YFV17D yellow fever vaccine.

V gene TRBV4-1 combines with J gene TRBJ2-7; the D gene is possibly TRBD1 (6 bases). The CDR3 covers 15 residues. Germline V gene data show CDR1 as MGHRA and CDR2 as YSYEKL. V lost 3 bases, J lost 5 bases, and 17 bases lay in between. CDR3 nucleotides: TGCGCCAGCAGCCAGGCCAGCAGGGGCGCGGACGAGCAGTACTTC. Its protein is CASSQASRGADEQYF.

The J gene is TRBJ2-1, the V gene TRBV12-3 or TRBV12-4, with 13 positions matching TRBD2. CDR3 length: 19 amino acids. After removal of 1 base from V and 9 bases from J, the junction contained 15 bases not matched to a gene. Here the CDR3 reads CASSLGTSGGLIRGGEQFF. CDR3 bases: TGTGCCAGCAGTTTAGGGACTAGCGGGGGCCTAATTAGGGGAGGTGAGCAGTTCTTC.

This clonotype was detected many times. The rearrangement links TRBV5-1 to TRBJ2-2, with D perhaps matching TRBD2 (6 bases). CDR1 and CDR2 from the germline V gene are SGHRS and YFSETQ. V was clipped by 0 bases and J by 4 bases, with 13 bases between them. The CDR3 runs 16 residues. This CDR3 reads CASSLAGGDRTGELFF. The CDR3, as DNA: TGCGCCAGCAGCTTGGCCGGCGGGGATCGCACCGGGGAGCTGTTTTTT.

This clonotype has a count of ten or more. This sequence joins TRBV4-1 and TRBJ2-7; D may be TRBD1 (6 bases). The CDR3 runs 14 residues. The V end was cut by 0 bases, the J end by 6 bases, with 12 bases between. CDR1 is MGHRA and CDR2 is YSYEKL in the germline V gene. CDR3 protein: CASSQDQGRGEQYV. In DNA, the CDR3 is TGCGCCAGCAGCCAAGATCAGGGGCGAGGCGAGCAGTACGTC.

This clonotype was picked up a small number of times. V and J are TRBV2 and TRBJ2-5; D is possibly TRBD2 (6 bases). The V and J ends lost 6 bases and 5 bases respectively, with 19 bases between them. Germline CDR1 SNHLY, CDR2 FYNNEI. The CDR3 has 15 amino acids. The CDR3 is CASSRRAGRRETQYF. DNA of the CDR3: TGTGCCAGCAGCCGAAGGGCGGGGCGCAGGGAGACCCAGTACTTC.

The V and J genes are TRBV27 and TRBJ2-3, with TRBD2 identical over 9 bases. Germline trimming cut 6 bases from V and 6 bases from J; bases unmatched to any gene: 13. The V gene's germline CDR1 is MNHEY and CDR2 SMNVEV (reference sequence). The CDR3 contains 16 residues. The DNA of the CDR3 is TGTGCCAGCAGGAGATCGGGCGGGGGGGCAGCGGATACGCAGTATTTT. Translation gives CASRRSGGGAADTQYF.

This clonotype turned up a few times. V is TRBV28 and J is TRBJ2-5; 8 positions agree with TRBD1. The germline CDR1 and CDR2 sequences are MDHEN and SYDVKM. The CDR3 has 14 amino acids. V trimming: 6 bases; J trimming: 5 bases; junction bases outside the gene matches: 8. In DNA, the CDR3 is TGTGCCAGCAGCTCCCCCGACAGGGGTGAGACCCAGTACTTC. This gives the protein CASSSPDRGETQYF.

The chain uses TRBV11-2 and TRBJ1-5, with D unclear. CDR1 is SGHAT, CDR2 FQNNGV, per germline. The ends were cut back, 5 bases at V and 5 bases at J, with 13 bases in the middle. This CDR3 is 14 amino acids long. Here the CDR3 DNA reads TGTGCCAGCAGCCACAGCGCAGGAGATCAGCCCCAGCATTTT. Its translation: CASSHSAGDQPQHF.

The J gene is TRBJ1-1, the V gene TRBV5-6; 8 bases agree with TRBD1. V lost 4 bases to trimming and J lost 8 bases; unmatched junction nucleotides: 10. The length of the CDR3 is 14 residues. Germline V gene sequence: CDR1 SGHDT, CDR2 YYEEEE. This CDR3 reads CASSPGQATVEAFF. In nucleotides, the CDR3 is TGTGCCAGCAGCCCGGGACAGGCCACCGTCGAAGCTTTCTTT.

This clonotype was seen only a few times. The V gene is TRBV12-3 or TRBV12-4, the J gene TRBJ1-1; the D gene is possibly TRBD1 (5 bases). V was trimmed by 7 bases and J by 0 bases, leaving 12 bases between them. The CDR3 runs to 14 residues. The CDR3, as DNA: TGTGCCAGCACTGGCCGAGGGGTGAACACTGAAGCTTTCTTT. This gives the protein CASTGRGVNTEAFF.

The chain is built from TRBV27 and TRBJ1-1; no clear D. The ends were cut back, 10 bases at V and 1 base at J, with 13 bases in the middle. The CDR3 covers 13 residues. Per the germline V gene, CDR1 is MNHEY and CDR2 is SMNVEV (reference sequence). CDR3 residues: CATRKDGNTEAFF. The CDR3 coding sequence is TGTGCCACAAGAAAAGACGGGAACACTGAAGCTTTCTTT.

The chain couples TRBV6-2 or TRBV6-3 to TRBJ2-7; D is ambiguous. The CDR3 consists of 14 residues. V lost 6 bases and J 4 bases, leaving 16 bases between the germline ends. CDR1 is MNHEY, CDR2 SVGEGT, per germline. This CDR3 reads CASSPPVGSYEQYV. CDR3 in DNA: TGTGCCAGCAGCCCGCCGGTCGGCAGTTACGAGCAGTACGTC.

J is TRBJ2-1 and V is TRBV24-1; 10 bases fit TRBD1. Germline V gene lookup returns CDR1 KGHDR and CDR2 SFDVKD. The CDR3 has 18 residues. The J segment lost 8 bases and the V segment lost 7 bases, leaving 19 bases of the junction unmatched. The CDR3 DNA follows: TGTGCCACCAGCACAATACGAGCAGGGACAGGGGTAAGCGATGAGCAGTTCTTC. Its protein product is CATSTIRAGTGVSDEQFF.

In its sample, this clonotype was seen a few times. The chain uses TRBV2 and TRBJ2-7; D is unclear. This CDR3 contains 15 residues. The V end lost 6 bases, the J end lost 1 base, and 16 bases lay between the germline ends. Germline V lookup: CDR1 SNHLY, CDR2 FYNNEI. CDR3 protein: CASRPSIAVSYEQYF. As DNA, the CDR3 is TGTGCCAGCAGACCCAGCATCGCAGTTTCCTACGAGCAGTACTTC.

This clonotype showed up just a few times. The chain is built from TRBV7-2 and TRBJ2-7; 8 positions agree with TRBD2. The V gene's germline CDR1 is SGHTA and CDR2 FQGNSA. Losses at the gene ends were 4 bases for V and 7 bases for J; bases not matched to a gene: 12. This CDR3 has 15 amino acids. CDR3: CASSYTGGGGREQYF. CDR3 nucleotides: TGTGCCAGCAGCTACACCGGAGGCGGGGGGCGAGAGCAGTACTTC. Full variable domain (remainder filled in from reference TRBV7-2 and TRBJ2-7): GAGVSQSPSNKVTEKGKDVELRCDPISGHTALYWYRQSLGQGLEFLIYFQGNSAPDKSGLPSDRFSAERTGGSVSTLTIQRTQQEDSAVYLCASSYTGGGGREQYFGPGTRLTVT.

As for this clonotype: Its ends do not fully match the called genes, so a read error is possible. The J gene is TRBJ1-5, the V gene TRBV7-6, with unresolved D. CDR1 and CDR2 from the germline V gene are SGHVS and FNYEAQ. The CDR3 runs 16 residues. CDR3: CASSLDGGISDQPQHF. The CDR3 DNA follows: TGTGCCAGCAGCTTAGACGGTGGGATTAGCGATCAGCCCCAGCATTTT.

This clonotype has at least ten counts. V is TRBV5-1 and J is TRBJ1-1; a weak D match, TRBD1 (6 bases). CDR1 and CDR2 (germline): SGHRS, YFSETQ. CDR3 length equals 16 residues. Between the trimmed V and J ends, which lost 4 bases and 4 bases, there was a span of 20 bases. The CDR3 here is CASSLNQGSGTTEAFF. The CDR3 region has the DNA TGCGCCAGCAGCCTGAATCAGGGGAGCGGTACCACTGAAGCTTTCTTT.

This chain links TRBV2 with TRBJ2-1; TRBD2 matches at 7 bases. The germline V gene encodes CDR1 SNHLY and CDR2 FYNNEI. V dropped 5 bases and J dropped 0; count of bases not matched to a gene: 4. This CDR3 comprises 15 residues. The CDR3: CASSKRDPSYNEQFF. DNA of the CDR3: TGTGCCAGCAGTAAGCGGGACCCCTCCTACAATGAGCAGTTCTTC.

This clonotype was found a few times. The chain combines TRBV4-1 with TRBJ1-3; D is ambiguous. Germline lookup yields CDR1 MGHRA and CDR2 YSYEKL. The CDR3 loop spans 15 amino acids. The V end lost 1 base, the J end lost 1 base, and 8 bases lay between the germline ends. This CDR3 reads CASSQVPGSGNTIYF. As DNA, the CDR3 is TGCGCCAGCAGCCAAGTACCAGGTTCTGGAAACACCATATATTTT.

This clonotype showed up many times. The chain links TRBV6-6 to TRBJ1-1, with D possibly matching TRBD1 (6 bases). This CDR3 is built from 15 residues. Germline V gene sequence: CDR1 MNHNY, CDR2 SVGAGI (reference sequence). Trimming cost V 2 bases and J 4 bases, with 14 bases left between them. CDR3 sequence (DNA): TGTGCCAGCAGTTACCTCTCCGCAGGGGCCACTGAAGCTTTCTTT. Amino acid sequence: CASSYLSAGATEAFF.

This clonotype has more than one count but fewer than ten. CDR3 residues: CASSSTGTGDQPQHF. CDR3 DNA sequence: TGTGCCAGCAGCAGTACCGGGACAGGGGATCAGCCCCAGCATTTT. This rearrangement joins TRBV4-2 to TRBJ1-5, with 10 positions matching TRBD1. The CDR3 loop spans 15 amino acids. V lost 5 bases and J lost 5; bases outside the gene matches: 6. CDR1 is LGHNA and CDR2 is YNFKEQ in the germline V gene.

This clonotype was seen a handful of times. The rearrangement links TRBV27 to TRBJ2-1; no clear D. V lost 6 bases, J lost 0 bases, and 9 bases lay in between. The CDR3 loop spans 14 amino acids. Germline-derived CDR1 and CDR2 are MNHEY and SMNVEV (reference sequence). The CDR3 bases are TGTGCCAGCAGGATATCAGGCTCCTACAATGAGCAGTTCTTC. Translation gives CASRISGSYNEQFF.

The V call is TRBV12-3 or TRBV12-4, the J call TRBJ2-7; TRBD1 matches at 10 bases. The CDR3 is 13 amino acids. With V trimmed by 6 bases and J by 6 bases, 5 bases remained unmatched. The CDR3: CASSGGTGAEQYV. As DNA, the CDR3 is TGTGCCAGCAGCGGGGGGACAGGGGCCGAGCAGTACGTC.

This clonotype was seen a handful of times. The chain links TRBV7-6 to TRBJ2-1, with D tentatively TRBD1 or TRBD2 (6 bases each). CDR3 size: 15 residues. V shed 5 bases and J shed 3 bases, with 14 bases lying between them. Germline assignment: CDR1 SGHVS and CDR2 FNYEAQ. The CDR3 bases are TGTGCCAGCAGCGCCCCGGAGGGGGTCTACAATGAGCAGTTCTTC. Amino acids: CASSAPEGVYNEQFF.

This clonotype showed up just a few times. This chain connects TRBV20-1 to TRBJ1-2; D ambiguous. Trimming shortened V by 3 bases and J by 5 bases, and 13 bases separated the two germline ends. Germline CDR1 and CDR2: DFQATT and SNEGSKA (reference sequence). This CDR3 has 13 residues. The CDR3 reads CSARGDPWYGYTF. CDR3 in DNA: TGCAGTGCTAGGGGAGACCCCTGGTATGGCTACACCTTC.

Points on this clonotype: One end of the junction fails to match germline, which may point to a read error. V gene TRBV28 combines with J gene TRBJ1-1; no firm D call. The CDR3 contains 15 residues. Germline V gene lookup returns CDR1 MDHEN and CDR2 SYDVKM. CDR3 loop: CASSPWERVNTEAFF. DNA for the CDR3: TGCGCCAGCAGTCCTTGGGAGAGAGTGAACACTGAAGCTTTCTTT.

This clonotype was found many times. This chain uses TRBV6-2 or TRBV6-3 with TRBJ1-5; no firm D call. CDR1 and CDR2 (germline): MNHEY, SVGEGT. CDR3 length: 14 residues. V lost 4 bases to trimming and J lost 5 bases, with 12 bases between them. The CDR3 region has the DNA TGTGCCAGCAGTTTAAACAGTTACCATCAGCCCCAGCATTTT. This gives the protein CASSLNSYHQPQHF.